This T cell receptor (beta chain) was sequenced for a study of human T cells and chemical hapten exposure. The junction had 4 bases not matched to a gene; V was cut back by 2 bases and J by 11 bases. CDR3 length: 13 amino acids. Germline-derived CDR1 and CDR2 are KGHSH and LQKENI. Individual cDNA molecules in this library carried unique molecular identifiers. A single record per CDR3 protein comes from TCRdb applying MiXCR to the RACE reads. The sample consists of around 150,000 distinct CDR3 sequences, about 14% of them appearing once. The sample's time point: patch test 1, 2 weeks after DPC sensitization. Treatment noted: therapeutic diphenylcyclopropenone sensitization with weekly scalp DPC. Samples of blood were obtained prior to the application of each patch test. Whole-study findings and limits: Unchanged with DPC sensitization were TCRs above 1 in 1000 frequency. While controls formed fewer of them, expanded TCRs formed significantly more large CDR3 similarity clusters.

This clonotype has more than one count but fewer than ten. Its target is not known. This sample comprised whole blood, obtained in connection with sensitization to the hapten diphenylcyclopropenone (DPC). This sequence originates from a young woman with alopecia areata. Some clones in this sample may be carry-over from other donors' samples. This chain links TRBV18 with TRBJ1-1; 11 nucleotides agree with TRBD1. As DNA, the CDR3 is TGTGCCAGCTCACCATCGGACAGGGGGCATGCTTTCTTT. It encodes CASSPSDRGHAFF.